The text below deals with one TCR beta chain. Its antigen is unidentified. The table came from immunoSEQ multiplex PCR; TCRdb's copy has only in-frame clones and leaves some out. The sample includes some 84,000 clones, around nine tenths of them seen just once. This entry is derived from a study of T cell responses to AZD1222 COVID-19 vaccine. General observations from the study: Spike-specific TCR repertoires showed rising breadth and depth after two AZD1222 doses. Across spike, vaccine-associated CD4 TCRs were found, dominant at 160-218 and 743-854. Females outnumbered males among donors, who were mostly white British; clonal diversity was possibly underestimated. Targets within unmutated variant regions were reportedly found for nearly half of spike-specific TCRs.

The source is an adult in good health. The material was peripheral blood, obtained on day 0 of AZD1222 vaccination.

CDR3 sequence: CASSLAGQGVGELFF. CDR3 sequence (DNA): TGCGCCAGCAGCTTGGCCGGACAGGGTGTCGGGGAGCTGTTTTTT. The chain carries TRBV5-1 and TRBJ2-2, with 8 positions matching TRBD1. This CDR3 has 15 amino acids. Germline V gives CDR1 SGHRS, CDR2 YFSETQ. Losses at the gene ends were 0 bases for V and 7 bases for J; bases not matched to a gene: 5.